This entry is about one TCR beta chain. Only in-frame clones appear in the TCRdb table, and some are missing; sequencing was by immunoSEQ multiplex PCR. Among over 55,000 clones listed, 94% were seen once. From germline, CDR1 is LNHDA and CDR2 SQIVND (reference sequence). V lost 4 bases to trimming and J lost 4 bases, with 16 bases between them. The CDR3 totals 15 residues. The entry originates in a study of T cell changes during pregnancy in multiple sclerosis. The TCR originated in a female donor with multiple sclerosis, enrolled in a pregnancy study. The genes are TRBV19 and TRBJ1-2; no firm D call. This material consisted of CD8+ T cells from peripheral blood mononuclear cells, taken in the third trimester of pregnancy. CDR3 sequence (DNA): TGTGCCAGTAGTAACCCCCCTCGGGAGATCTATGGCTACACCTTC. It translates to CASSNPPREIYGYTF.